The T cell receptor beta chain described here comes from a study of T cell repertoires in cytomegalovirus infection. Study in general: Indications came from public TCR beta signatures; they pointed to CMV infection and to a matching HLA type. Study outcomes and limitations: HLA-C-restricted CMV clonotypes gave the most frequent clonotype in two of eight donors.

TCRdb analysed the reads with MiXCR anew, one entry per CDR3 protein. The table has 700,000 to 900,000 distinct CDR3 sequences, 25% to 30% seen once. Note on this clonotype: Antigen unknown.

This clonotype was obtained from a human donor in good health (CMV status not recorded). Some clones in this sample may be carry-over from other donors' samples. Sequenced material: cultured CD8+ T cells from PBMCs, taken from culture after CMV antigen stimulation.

The CDR3 loop is CASSLETLAKNIQYF. As DNA, the CDR3 is TGTGCCAGCAGCTTAGAGACCTTAGCCAAAAACATTCAGTACTTC. V usage is TRBV7-4 and J usage is TRBJ2-4; D unclear. The germline V and J ends were trimmed by 1 base and 0 bases, with 7 bases remaining between them. The CDR3 length is 15 residues. Germline assignment: CDR1 SGHVT and CDR2 SQSDAQ.